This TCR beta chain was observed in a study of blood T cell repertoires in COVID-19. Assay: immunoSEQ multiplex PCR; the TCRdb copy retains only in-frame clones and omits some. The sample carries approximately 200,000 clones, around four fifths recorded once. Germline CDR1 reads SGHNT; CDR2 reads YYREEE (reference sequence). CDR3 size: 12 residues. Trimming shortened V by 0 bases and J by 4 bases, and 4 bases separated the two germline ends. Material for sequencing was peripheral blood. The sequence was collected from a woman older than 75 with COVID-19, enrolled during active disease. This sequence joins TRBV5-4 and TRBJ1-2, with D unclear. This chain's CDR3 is CASSLAGYGYTF. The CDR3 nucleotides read TGTGCCAGCAGCTTGGCGGGCTATGGCTACACCTTC.